Below, 15 T cell receptor beta chains from the same sample are listed, as sequenced in a study of CD8+CD57+ T cells in acquired aplastic anemia. All sequencing subjects had displayed CD8+CD57+ cell expansion on flow cytometry. The template used for profiling TCR beta VDJ and CDR3 was genomic DNA. TCRdb re-called the reads with MiXCR, one entry per CDR3 protein. The sample yields 150,000 to 180,000 distinct CDR3 sequences, approximately 52% seen once. What was sequenced was sorted CD4+, CD8+, or CD8+CD57+ T cells (not recorded which) from PBMCs. These receptors originate from a human donor with aplastic anemia.

The V call is TRBV5-1, the J call TRBJ1-1, with TRBD1 identical over 8 bases. J lost 7 bases, V lost 0 bases, and 5 bases had no gene match. This CDR3 comprises 14 residues. The germline V gene has CDR1 SGHRS and CDR2 YFSETQ. The CDR3 coding sequence is TGCGCCAGCAGCTTGGATTTTACAGGGGGTGAAGCTTTCTTT. It specifies CASSLDFTGGEAFF. Full variable domain (missing parts from reference TRBV5-1 and TRBJ1-1): KAGVTQTPRYLIKTRGQQVTLSCSPISGHRSVSWYQQTPGQGLQFLFEYFSETQRNKGNFPGRFSGRQFSNSRSEMNVSTLELGDSALYLCASSLDFTGGEAFFGQGTRLTVV.

The gene calls are TRBV12-3 or TRBV12-4 and TRBJ1-1; 8 bases align to TRBD1. CDR3 length: 14 amino acids. Trimming took 7 bases from V and 10 from J; bases not matched to a gene: 14. The CDR3 loop reads CASTLTGDRSAAFF. As DNA, the CDR3 is TGTGCCAGCACCTTAACAGGGGACAGGAGTGCAGCTTTCTTT.

In this sample, this clonotype turned up many times. V and J are TRBV6-2 or TRBV6-3 and TRBJ2-5, with D perhaps matching TRBD1 or TRBD2 (6 bases each). Germline V gene sequence: CDR1 MNHEY, CDR2 SVGEGT. Trimming took off 7 bases at V and 4 bases at J, with 10 bases between the two ends. There are 12 residues in the CDR3. The CDR3 DNA follows: TGTGCCAGCAAGGAGGGGGGAGAGACCCAGTACTTC. Protein: CASKEGGETQYF.

The chain combines TRBV5-4 with TRBJ2-1; possible D gene TRBD2, 5 bases. This CDR3 has 16 amino acids. The V end lost 3 bases, the J end lost 9 bases, and 22 bases lay between the germline ends. CDR1 and CDR2 (germline): SGHNT, YYREEE (reference sequence). The CDR3 is CASSSTRGALDAEQFF. The CDR3 coding sequence is TGTGCCAGCAGCTCAACACGGGGTGCCCTAGACGCTGAGCAGTTCTTC.

This clonotype was counted many times. The chain combines TRBV3-1 with TRBJ2-7, with a possible D match to TRBD1 (5 bases). The V end lost 1 base, the J end lost 3 bases, and 10 bases lay between the germline ends. Germline CDR1 and CDR2: LGHDT and YNNKEL (reference sequence). There are 14 residues in the CDR3. The CDR3 DNA sequence: TGTGCCAGCAGCCAAGGAGCGACAGTCTACGAGCAGTACTTC. Protein sequence: CASSQGATVYEQYF.

This clonotype has more than one count but fewer than ten. The chain is built from TRBV29-1 and TRBJ1-2; no clear D gene. The CDR3 contains 10 residues. V dropped 4 bases and J dropped 5 bases, with 5 bases sitting between them. Germline V gives CDR1 SQVTM, CDR2 ANQGSEA. CDR3 amino acids: CSVGEYGYTF. The CDR3 nucleotides are TGCAGCGTTGGGGAGTATGGCTACACCTTC.

As for this clonotype: This may stem from a read error, because a much larger clone lies one nucleotide away. This CDR3 reads CASSVADRETLAKNIQYF. CDR3 in DNA: TGTGCCAGTAGTGTAGCGGACAGGGAGACACTAGCCAAAAACATTCAGTACTTC. The V and J genes are TRBV19 and TRBJ2-4; 8 bases fit TRBD1. CDR3 length: 18 amino acids. The J segment lost 0 bases and the V segment lost 5 bases, leaving 12 bases of the junction unmatched. CDR1 and CDR2 (germline): LNHDA, SQIVND (reference sequence).

This clonotype occurred many times. The rearrangement links TRBV29-1 to TRBJ1-1, with TRBD1 identical over 11 bases. Germline values: CDR1 SQVTM, CDR2 ANQGSEA. There are 12 residues in the CDR3. The J segment lost 7 bases and the V segment lost 6 bases, leaving 4 bases of the junction unmatched. The CDR3 DNA reads TGCAGCGTCCCGGGACAGGGGGGTGAAGCTTTCTTT. Encoded protein: CSVPGQGGEAFF.

This rearrangement joins TRBV20-1 to TRBJ2-2, with D hard to call. From germline, CDR1 is DFQATT and CDR2 SNEGSKA (reference sequence). The CDR3 contains 14 residues. V gave up 3 bases and J gave up 4 bases, with 12 bases separating them. The DNA of the CDR3 is TGCAGTGCTAGCTTTAGGCTACCCACCGGGGAGCTGTTTTTT. This encodes CSASFRLPTGELFF.

The chain combines TRBV9 with TRBJ1-1; TRBD1 aligns across 7 bases. The V and J ends lost 3 bases and 4 bases, in that order; junction bases with no gene match: 6. CDR3 length: 14 amino acids. Germline assignment: CDR1 SGDLS and CDR2 YYNGEE. CDR3 nucleotide sequence: TGTGCCAGCAGCGCCTCAGGGGGAAGCACTGAAGCTTTCTTT. Translated, it gives CASSASGGSTEAFF.

This clonotype occurred many times. This rearrangement joins TRBV5-6 to TRBJ1-1, with 8 nucleotides matching TRBD1. V dropped 5 bases and J dropped 7; count of bases not matched to a gene: 10. CDR3 length: 14 residues. Germline V lookup: CDR1 SGHDT, CDR2 YYEEEE. The DNA of the CDR3 is TGTGCCAGCAGTAACGGACAGGGAGGTGGTGAAGCTTTCTTT. Protein: CASSNGQGGGEAFF.

The chain recombines TRBV13 with TRBJ2-1; D is ambiguous. This CDR3 is 16 amino acids long. V was shortened by 3 bases and J by 4 bases, with 16 bases between the two germline ends. CDR1 is PRHDT and CDR2 is FYEKMQ in the germline V gene (reference sequence). Here the CDR3 reads CASSLTPPSRYNEQFF. DNA of the CDR3: TGTGCCAGCAGCTTGACCCCGCCCTCTAGATACAATGAGCAGTTCTTC.

This clonotype showed up many times. This sequence joins TRBV7-6 and TRBJ1-4, with TRBD1 as a possible D gene (5 bases). V lost 1 base, J lost 1 base, and 10 bases lay in between. The CDR3 has 16 residues. Looked up from germline, CDR1 is SGHVS and CDR2 is FNYEAQ. The CDR3 sequence is CASSLGGVGTNEKLFF. CDR3 coding DNA: TGTGCCAGCAGCTTAGGGGGCGTGGGAACTAATGAAAAACTGTTTTTT.

Many counts were recorded for this clonotype. J is TRBJ2-1 and V is TRBV7-6, with TRBD2 matching over 11 bases. J lost 6 bases, V lost 3 bases, and 7 bases had no gene match. This CDR3 region has 16 residues. Germline lookup yields CDR1 SGHVS and CDR2 FNYEAQ. CDR3: CASSLETSGDFNEQFF. The CDR3 region has the DNA TGTGCCAGCAGCTTGGAGACTAGCGGGGACTTCAATGAGCAGTTCTTC.

The chain has TRBV30 and TRBJ2-7, with D unresolved. Trimming removed 2 bases at V and 2 bases at J, with 10 bases between. The CDR3 runs to 13 residues. Germline V gene lookup returns CDR1 GTSNPN and CDR2 SVGIG (reference sequence). This CDR3 reads CAWSQASTYEQYF. The CDR3 nucleotides read TGTGCCTGGAGTCAAGCCAGTACCTACGAGCAGTACTTC.